The next 10 T cell receptor beta chains were all read from a single sample in a study of T cells in Graves' hyperthyroidism and ophthalmopathy. From RNA transcripts, TCR beta CDR3 regions were amplified. HTBI primers were employed in a first-round RT-PCR of the TCR CDR3. TCRdb fed the multiplex PCR reads into MiXCR, producing one record per CDR3 protein. The sample yields hundreds of thousands of distinct CDR3 sequences, 20% seen once. Sequenced material: blood. These TCRs come from a man aged 25 to 40 with Graves' ophthalmopathy.

As concerns this clonotype: It may be a read error: a sequence one base away is much more abundant. This rearrangement joins TRBV11-2 to TRBJ2-1; 9 bases match TRBD2. The CDR3 contains 16 residues. Germline V gene lookup returns CDR1 SGHAT and CDR2 FQNNGV. The ends lost 6 bases at V and 6 bases at J; junction bases unmatched: 12. DNA of the CDR3: TGTGCCAGCAGTCCACCCAGCGGGAGGATAGTCAATGAGCAGTTCTTC. This translates into CASSPPSGRIVNEQFF.

This clonotype was picked up a small number of times. This chain connects TRBV19 to TRBJ1-1, with 7 bases lining up with TRBD1. Germline CDR1 is LNHDA and CDR2 is SQIVND (reference sequence). Trimming cost V 5 bases and J 6 bases; bases outside gene matches: 9. CDR3 size: 14 residues. The CDR3 loop is CASSPDRERAEAFF. The CDR3 bases are TGTGCCAGTAGTCCTGACAGGGAGAGGGCTGAAGCTTTCTTT.

This clonotype was counted only a few times. The V gene is TRBV18, the J gene TRBJ2-5; possible D gene TRBD2, 5 bases. From germline, CDR1 is KGHSH and CDR2 LQKENI. With 3 bases removed from V and 1 base from J, the gap between germline ends came to 9 bases. The CDR3 is 14 residues long. CDR3 sequence (DNA): TGTGCCAGCTCACCTAGCAGCGGCCAAGAGACCCAGTACTTC. Protein: CASSPSSGQETQYF. The entire variable domain, with the rest obtained from reference TRBV18 and TRBJ2-5, is as follows: NAGVMQNPRHLVRRRGQEARLRCSPMKGHSHVYWYRQLPEEGLKFMVYLQKENIIDESGMPKERFSAEFPKEGPSILRIQQVVRGDSAAYFCASSPSSGQETQYFGPGTRLLVL.

This chain joins TRBV12-3 or TRBV12-4 and TRBJ2-1; 8 bases map to TRBD1. This CDR3 is built from 15 residues. J gave up 0 bases and V 6 bases, and 4 bases lay outside the gene matches. As DNA, the CDR3 is TGTGCCAGCAGGACAGGGGCCCGCTCCTACAATGAGCAGTTCTTC. Translated: CASRTGARSYNEQFF.

The chain's CDR3 is CASSMGLAGAYEQYF. In DNA, the CDR3 is TGTGCCAGCAGTATGGGACTAGCGGGAGCGTACGAGCAGTACTTC. This chain links TRBV27 with TRBJ2-7; TRBD2 agrees at 14 bases. Germline loops: CDR1 MNHEY, CDR2 SMNVEV (reference sequence). The V gene end was trimmed by 5 bases and the J gene end by 4 bases; junction bases not matched to a gene: 4. CDR3 length: 15 residues.

The chain carries TRBV6-5 and TRBJ1-1; possibly TRBD1 for D (5 bases). Deletions cut 2 bases from V and 0 bases from J, with 13 bases between. CDR3 length: 16 amino acids. Germline V gives CDR1 MNHEY, CDR2 SVGAGI. The CDR3 loop is CASSYGSTALNTEAFF. The CDR3 DNA follows: TGTGCCAGCAGTTACGGTTCGACAGCCTTGAACACTGAAGCTTTCTTT.

The rearrangement joins TRBV10-3 to TRBJ2-1; 10 positions match TRBD2. The CDR3 length is 16 residues. The J segment lost 0 bases and the V segment lost 4 bases, leaving 3 bases of the junction unmatched. The germline V gene has CDR1 ENHRY and CDR2 SYGVKD. This CDR3 reads CAISVSSGSSYNEQFF. The CDR3 DNA sequence: TGTGCCATCAGTGTCTCTAGCGGGAGCTCCTACAATGAGCAGTTCTTC.

This clonotype was detected only a few times. V gene TRBV29-1 combines with J gene TRBJ2-5; 9 bases are shared with TRBD1. CDR1 is SQVTM, CDR2 ANQGSEA, per germline. The CDR3 is 15 residues long. The trim removed 5 bases at V and 4 bases at J, leaving 11 bases unmatched. CDR3 in DNA: TGCAGCGTTAGGAGTCGGGACAGGGCGCGAGAGACCCAGTACTTC. Amino acids: CSVRSRDRARETQYF.

The CDR3 DNA follows: TGTGCCAGCAGTACACGACCTTCCTCGCCCACAGATACGCAGTATTTT. Translation gives CASSTRPSSPTDTQYF. The genes are TRBV28 and TRBJ2-3; D remains ambiguous. Germline V CDR1 and CDR2: MDHEN, SYDVKM. V was shortened by 5 bases and J by 2 bases, with 17 bases between the two germline ends. CDR3 length: 16 amino acids.

The table lists this clonotype with many counts. The rearrangement links TRBV11-2 to TRBJ2-3, with 8 bases fitting TRBD2. Germline V gene data show CDR1 as SGHAT and CDR2 as FQNNGV. V shed 6 bases, J shed 1 base, and the junction held 6 bases outside the gene matches. The length of the CDR3 is 15 residues. The CDR3 coding sequence is TGTGCCAGCAGATCGAGCGGGAGTGGCACAGATACGCAGTATTTT. This translates into CASRSSGSGTDTQYF.